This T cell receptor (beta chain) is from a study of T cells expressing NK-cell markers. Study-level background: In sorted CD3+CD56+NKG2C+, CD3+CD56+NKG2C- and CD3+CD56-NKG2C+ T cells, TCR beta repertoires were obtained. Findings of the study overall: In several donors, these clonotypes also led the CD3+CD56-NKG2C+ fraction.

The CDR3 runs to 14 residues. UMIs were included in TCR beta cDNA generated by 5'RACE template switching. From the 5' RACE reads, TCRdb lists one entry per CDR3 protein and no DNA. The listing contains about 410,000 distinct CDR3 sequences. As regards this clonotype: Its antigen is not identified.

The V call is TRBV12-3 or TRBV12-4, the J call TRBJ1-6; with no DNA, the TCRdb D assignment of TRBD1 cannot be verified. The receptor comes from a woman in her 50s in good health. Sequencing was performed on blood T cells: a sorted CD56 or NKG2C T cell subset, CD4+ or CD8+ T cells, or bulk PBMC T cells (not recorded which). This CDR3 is CASTWDRGNSPLHF.